This T cell receptor beta chain appears in the sequencing data of a study of blood T cells in healthy people across ages. Findings and limits, study-wide: Researchers said unsorted PBMCs prevented a conclusive naive versus antigen-experienced comparison.

With a J-beta primer mix and a sample-barcoded 5' primer, a second PCR ran 7 to 11 cycles. Each sample provided no less than 3 million CDR3-containing paired-end reads. TCRdb re-called the 5' RACE reads through MiXCR, storing one row per CDR3 protein. The sample yields about 680,000 distinct CDR3 sequences, 45% to 50% seen once. About this clonotype: Its antigen is still unknown.

The CDR3 has 13 residues. The germline CDR1 and CDR2 sequences are SNHLY and FYNNEI. V was clipped by 8 bases and J by 5 bases, with 13 bases between them. Specimen: blood. This TCR was sampled from a woman aged 55-69 years in good health. The chain recombines TRBV2 with TRBJ1-5; unclear D gene. The CDR3 sequence is CASSKREDQPQHF. The CDR3 DNA reads as TGTGCCAGCTCAAAAAGGGAGGATCAGCCCCAGCATTTT. Looking up the rest from reference TRBV2 and TRBJ1-5 gives the full variable domain: EPEVTQTPSHQVTQMGQEVILRCVPISNHLYFYWYRQILGQKVEFLVSFYNNEISEKSEIFDDQFSVERPDGSNFTLKIRSTKLEDSAMYFCASSKREDQPQHFGDGTRLSIL.